This TCR beta chain was retrieved from a study of cytomegalovirus exposure and HLA in healthy donors (TCRdb year 2017). Regarding the study in general: An earlier analysis of 587 of the donors reported around 280 Gb of sequence data and approximately 120 million unique TCR beta sequences obtained from roughly 170 million T cells. Roughly 300 gigabases of sequencing data and approximately 92 million unique TCR sequences made up an early release that covered about 640 HLA-typed donors. The genetic ancestry cluster associated with self-reported Caucasian donors included roughly 84% of the 398 genotyped donors. The aim of the study was to test whether cataloging public T cell receptors could identify signatures of past pathogen exposure. The study profiled the T cell repertoires of some 610 subjects by immunosequencing and related them to cytomegalovirus serostatus. Along with the approximately 670-subject first cohort, a separate validation cohort of more than 90 different subjects was used. The study combined high-throughput TCR immunosequencing, statistical association of individual TCRs with disease status, and machine learning to predict cytomegalovirus infection status. A later analysis re-analyzed previously published TCR beta repertoires from roughly 600 donors and added high-resolution HLA genotyping to study TCR occurrence patterns. The later analysis used no new phenotypic data to find candidate immune exposures, relying instead on TCR beta sequences and their occurrence across donors. An earlier analysis of more than 450 of the donors used high-throughput TCR beta sequencing to judge whether each TCR beta V gene segment behaved as functional or pseudogenic. Donor age, sex, ethnicity and CMV serostatus were collected together with the repertoire data. A later genetic analysis used genome-wide SNP genotypes for about 60% of the roughly 700 donors, treating that subset as a discovery cohort. All discovery cohort repertoires had been generated using a single sequencing platform. HLA typing covered class I and class II loci at four-digit resolution. The number of donors typed differed by locus, with 629-630 for A, B, C, DRB1 and DQB1, approximately 500 for DQA1, nearly 610 for DPA1, and over 400 for DPB1. Four to six DR-DQ haplotypes were handled as single units for association and clustering because linkage in the cohort was strong. Across around 400 genotyped donors of the cohort, an average of approximately 220,000 unique TCR beta nucleotide sequences per donor were sequenced, and about a sixth of those sequences were non-productive.

The CDR3 sequence holds 15 residues, the cysteine and phenylalanine included. This entry keeps only the CDR3 DNA: 45 bases, framed from base 1. CDR1 MNHNS and CDR2 SASEGT were looked up in the germline V gene. The junction shows trimming of 6 bases on V and 2 bases on J, plus 16 bases between the germline ends. Comment on this clone: The target of this receptor is not known. No qualities accompany the bases; no much larger clone lies one base away.

Receptor amplification or capture employed the immunoSEQ multiplex PCR assay. A mixture of 60 forward primers for TCR Vbeta segments and 13 reverse primers for TCR Jbeta segments was used in the multiplex PCR. Amplification of the CDR3 region of rearranged TCR beta genes was performed with a multiplex PCR assay on genomic DNA. The amplified TCR beta libraries were sequenced on the Illumina HiSeq System as 87-base-pair reads. As for the authors' bioinformatics: A later analysis counted tens of millions of unique TCR beta chains across the 650 to 700 repertoires, and some 11 million of these chains were shared by at least two donors. Raw reads were error-corrected and collapsed into unique sequences by a nearest-neighbor algorithm in which closely related sequences were merged to remove PCR and sequencing errors. CDR3 sequences were aligned to IMGT reference sequences to assign V, D and J gene segments. Each retained sequence needed at least a six-nucleotide match to both a V gene segment and a J gene segment. Rearrangements were classified as productive when the CDR3 lacked stop codons and remained in frame with V and J, and all other rearrangements were classified as non-productive. Following IMGT convention, CDR3 was defined as the stretch from the second conserved V-encoded cysteine up to the conserved J-encoded phenylalanine. The earlier analysis of about 570 of the donors excluded any sequence lacking an unambiguous match to a single V gene segment. In an earlier analysis of several hundred of the donors, V segments were called functional above 56.7% productive rearrangements and were called segregating when the between-donor standard deviation exceeded 5%. A statistical classification framework was built to diagnose cytomegalovirus status from the catalog of TCR beta chain sequences. V and J gene assignment, in a later analysis, came from comparing TCR nucleotide sequences with IMGT/GENE-DB human TR gene sequences. Using the TCRdist pipeline, a later analysis assigned CDR3 sequences along with most-parsimonious VDJ recombination scenarios. A later analysis defined each TCR beta chain by its CDR3 amino acid sequence plus V-gene family, and excluded reads lacking a unique V-gene family. In a later analysis, approximately 640 highly shared, low-generation-probability nucleotide sequences were removed to address suspected cross-contamination and a sequencing artifact. A later analysis calculated a clonal expansion index for each public chain from normalized within-repertoire ranks of inferred template counts. In a later analysis, generation probabilities were computed with a VDJ recombination model fitted to out-of-frame rearrangements, and the resulting probabilities were checked against IGoR. Hypergeometric tests were used in a later analysis to score TCR-TCR, TCR-HLA and TCR-CMV co-occurrence, with a repertoire-size bias correction applied to the TCR pairs. A later analysis estimated false discovery rates by permuting HLA or CMV assignments 20 times. In a later analysis, co-occurring TCRs were grouped using DBSCAN, with TCRdist sequence similarity added in when clustering inside HLA-allele-positive subsets. Repertoires with fewer than 30,000 or more than 120,000 public chains, plus five repertoires with anomalous nucleotide sharing, were excluded from co-occurrence clustering. Entries here come from immuneACCESS through TCRdb and include only in-frame sequences with V and J called. Some clones fail to appear in such tables; in the studies checked, an unresolved V gene covers under half of the shortfall, and the cause of the remainder is unknown. For V, J and clone size, that table is used; D and trimming come from the DNA. The sample table contains about 190,000 clones; only one count was recorded for more than 65% of them. The ten largest clones represent less than 4% of the sample.

The cohort comprised 670 or so healthy bone marrow donors. At the time of sampling, every cohort member was nominally healthy, though immune exposures that went unrecorded were likely present. The donor tested CMV seropositive and was one of the 289 seropositive cohort members. A peripheral blood sample was collected from each donor, and TCR beta sequencing was performed on peripheral blood mononuclear cells. Genomic DNA was extracted from the blood cell samples with the Qiagen DNeasy Blood Extraction Kit. Paper-wide results and their limitations: Three of the identified cytomegalovirus-associated TCR beta chains were confirmed in vitro to be specific for cytomegalovirus antigens. In a later analysis, the rate of TCR association differed among HLA loci, with DRB1 alleles having the most associated TCRs and HLA-C alleles having the fewest. Most TCR sequences were observed very rarely across donors, whereas some public TCRs were present in many individuals. The classifier was reported to diagnose cytomegalovirus status with high specificity and sensitivity in both the original cohort and the validation cohort. A cluster of highly shared sequence variants was judged likely to be a technical artifact of the sequencing pipeline. A total of fewer than 200 TCR beta chains were listed by the study as associated with cytomegalovirus. Because HLA typing was missing for some donors at each locus, association tests included only the typed subset. Immune exposure information for the cohort was limited to CMV serostatus. In a later analysis, 16,951 TCR beta sequences were associated with specific HLA alleles at a false discovery rate of 0.05. Linkage disequilibrium might explain the correlated functional status among segregating V segments, but an unknown experimental factor could not be ruled out. Sequencing depth was assumed to be roughly uniform across donors in the presence/absence analyses, though that assumption may not hold. In a later analysis, HLA-associated TCR beta chains were found to be more clonally expanded and to have lower generation probabilities than equally common non-associated chains. A later analysis found that most CMV-associated TCR beta chains appeared HLA-restricted, with HLA associations seemingly driven largely by CMV exposure. When HLA alleles, especially DR and DQ, strongly co-occurred, attributing TCR associations to individual alleles was difficult. A further reported finding was that TCR beta sequences accurately predicted the HLA-A and HLA-B alleles for most subjects in the first cohort. The authors suggested that the approach could potentially be generalized to other disease states and immunological phenotypes. In a later genetic analysis, fewer N-insertions in productive TCRs were reported among donors in an Asian-associated ancestry cluster than the roughly 700-donor mean. Only TCR beta chains were sequenced in this cohort, and the absence of alpha or paired-chain data limited detectable features. A later genetic analysis associated a missense DCLRE1C variant with V-gene and J-gene trimming of TCR beta chains, and an independent cohort replicated the association. A later analysis reported that several top co-occurrence clusters appeared linked to parvovirus B19, influenza, CMV and Epstein-Barr virus. Because counts were too low, around 18 rarely observed V segments, including chromosome 9 orphons, were left out of the earlier analysis of some 600 of the donors. Some IMGT-functional V segments, including TRBV6-2 and TRBV6-3, could not be told apart with the 87-base-pair reads, so those segments were excluded. Broadly in line with IMGT annotations, most TCR beta V segments showed up in productive rearrangements about 90% or about 30% of the time in an earlier analysis of under 700 of the donors.

The sample was PBMCs. The TCR was taken from a woman aged 30 to 39 in good health and CMV-seropositive. The V and J segments used are TRBV6-1 and TRBJ1-2; confidence is insufficient to name the D gene. The CDR3: CASREPGGRNYGYTF. The DNA is TGTGCCAGCAGGGAACCGGGTGGAAGGAACTATGGCTACACCTTC.